This T cell receptor beta chain was captured in a study of human T cells and chemical hapten exposure. The V end lost 3 bases, the J end lost 4 bases, and 15 bases lay between the germline ends. The CDR3 sequence is 14 residues long. Per the germline V gene, CDR1 is SQVTM and CDR2 is ANQGSEA. Time point of the sample: healthy volunteer bleed at 6 weeks. The starting material, unfractionated whole blood, was used for total RNA extraction. TCRdb reanalysed the RACE reads using MiXCR and keeps one entry per CDR3 protein. The table records 75,000 to 80,000 distinct CDR3 sequences, 8.5% to 10% of them present only once.

Material for sequencing was whole blood. This sequence joins TRBV29-1 and TRBJ1-1, with D tentatively TRBD1 (6 bases). The receptor was isolated from a female donor in good health. Some clones in this sample may be carry-over from other donors' samples. CDR3 sequence reads: CSVDGGREGTEAFF. In nucleotides, the CDR3 is TGCAGCGTTGATGGGGGGCGGGAGGGCACTGAAGCTTTCTTT.